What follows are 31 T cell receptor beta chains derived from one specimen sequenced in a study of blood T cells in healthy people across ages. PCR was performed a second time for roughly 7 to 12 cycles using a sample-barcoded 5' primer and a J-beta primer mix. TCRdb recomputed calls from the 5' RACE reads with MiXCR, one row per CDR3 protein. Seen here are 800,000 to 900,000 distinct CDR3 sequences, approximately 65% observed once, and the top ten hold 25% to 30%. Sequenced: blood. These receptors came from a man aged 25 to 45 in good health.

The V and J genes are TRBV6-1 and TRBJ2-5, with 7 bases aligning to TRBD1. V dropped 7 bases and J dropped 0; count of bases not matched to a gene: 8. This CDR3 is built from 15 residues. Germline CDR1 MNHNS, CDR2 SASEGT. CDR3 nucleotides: TGTGCCAGCACTGAGGGACAGAGCAACCAAGAGACCCAGTACTTC. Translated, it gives CASTEGQSNQETQYF.

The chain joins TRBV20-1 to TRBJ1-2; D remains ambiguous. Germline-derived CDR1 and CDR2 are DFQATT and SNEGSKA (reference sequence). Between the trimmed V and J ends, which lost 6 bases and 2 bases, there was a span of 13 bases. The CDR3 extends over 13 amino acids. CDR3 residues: CSATIGQNYGYTF. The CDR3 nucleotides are TGCAGTGCCACGATCGGGCAGAACTATGGCTACACCTTC.

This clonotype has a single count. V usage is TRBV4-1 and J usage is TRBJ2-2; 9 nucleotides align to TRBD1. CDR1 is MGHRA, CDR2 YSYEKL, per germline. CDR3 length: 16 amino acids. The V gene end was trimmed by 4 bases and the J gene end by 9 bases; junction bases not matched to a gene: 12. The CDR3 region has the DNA TGCGCCAGCAGCCTGGGGACAGGGCGGGTTTCGAGGGAGCTGTTTTTT. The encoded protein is CASSLGTGRVSRELFF.

CDR3: CAISEGSIGYTF. DNA of the CDR3: TGTGCCATCAGTGAAGGGAGTATTGGCTACACCTTC. The rearrangement uses TRBV10-3 and TRBJ1-2; D gene unclear. This CDR3 region has 12 residues. CDR1 ENHRY and CDR2 SYGVKD come from the germline V gene. Between the trimmed V and J ends, which lost 3 bases and 7 bases, there was a span of 9 bases.

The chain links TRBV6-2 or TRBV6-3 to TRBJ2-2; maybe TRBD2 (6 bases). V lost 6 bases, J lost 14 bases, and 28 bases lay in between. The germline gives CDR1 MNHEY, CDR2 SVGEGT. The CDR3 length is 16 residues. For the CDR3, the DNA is TGTGCCAGCAGCCAAGAGGGCGCGGGGTATTCCGGTGAACTGTTTTTT. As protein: CASSQEGAGYSGELFF.

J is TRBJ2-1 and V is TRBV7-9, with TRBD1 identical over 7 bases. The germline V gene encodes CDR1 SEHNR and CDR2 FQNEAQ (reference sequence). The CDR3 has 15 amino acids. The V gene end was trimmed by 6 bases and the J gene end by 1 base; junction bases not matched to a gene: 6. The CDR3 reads CASRPTGESYNEQFF. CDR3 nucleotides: TGTGCCAGCAGACCCACAGGGGAATCCTACAATGAGCAGTTCTTC.

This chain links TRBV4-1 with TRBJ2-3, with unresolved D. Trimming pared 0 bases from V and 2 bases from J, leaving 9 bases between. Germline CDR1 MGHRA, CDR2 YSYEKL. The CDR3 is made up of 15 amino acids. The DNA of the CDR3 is TGCGCCAGCAGCCAAGAGGAGCCTAACACAGATACGCAGTATTTT. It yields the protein CASSQEEPNTDTQYF.

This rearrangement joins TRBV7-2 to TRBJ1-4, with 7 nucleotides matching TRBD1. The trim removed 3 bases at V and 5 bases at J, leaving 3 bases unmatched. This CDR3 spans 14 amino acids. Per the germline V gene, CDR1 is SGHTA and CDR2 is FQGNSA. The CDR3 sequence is CASSFGQENEKLFF. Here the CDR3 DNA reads TGTGCCAGCAGCTTCGGACAGGAGAATGAAAAACTGTTTTTT.

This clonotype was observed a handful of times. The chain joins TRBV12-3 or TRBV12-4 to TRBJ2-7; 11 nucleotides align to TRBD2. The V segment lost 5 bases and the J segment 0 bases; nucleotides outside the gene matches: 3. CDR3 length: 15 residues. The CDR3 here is CASSISGGASYEQYF. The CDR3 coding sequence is TGTGCCAGCAGTATTAGCGGGGGGGCCTCCTACGAGCAGTACTTC.

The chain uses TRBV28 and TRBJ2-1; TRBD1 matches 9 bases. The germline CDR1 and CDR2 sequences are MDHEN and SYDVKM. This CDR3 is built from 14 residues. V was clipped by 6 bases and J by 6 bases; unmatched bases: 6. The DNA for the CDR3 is TGTGCCAGCAGCACCGGGACAGGGAGCAATGAGCAGTTCTTC. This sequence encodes CASSTGTGSNEQFF.

CDR3 region: CASSVQGAGTDTQYF. CDR3 in DNA: TGTGCCAGCAGTGTACAGGGGGCAGGCACAGATACGCAGTATTTT. The chain combines TRBV25-1 with TRBJ2-3, with 9 bases lining up with TRBD1. The V gene end was trimmed by 4 bases and the J gene end by 1 base; junction bases not matched to a gene: 3. Germline V gives CDR1 MGHDK, CDR2 SYGVNS. The CDR3 runs 15 residues.

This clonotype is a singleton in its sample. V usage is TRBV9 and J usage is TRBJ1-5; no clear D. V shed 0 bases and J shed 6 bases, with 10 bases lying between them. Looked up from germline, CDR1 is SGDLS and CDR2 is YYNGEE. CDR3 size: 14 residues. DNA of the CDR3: TGTGCCAGCAGCGTAGAAGGATCAGGTCAGCCCCAGCATTTT. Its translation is CASSVEGSGQPQHF.

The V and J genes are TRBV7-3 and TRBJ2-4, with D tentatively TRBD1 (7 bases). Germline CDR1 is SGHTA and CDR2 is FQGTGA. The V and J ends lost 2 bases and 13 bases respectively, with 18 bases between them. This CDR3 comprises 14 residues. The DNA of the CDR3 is TGTGCCAGCAGCTTAGCGGGACAGATCTACGGGCAGTACTTC. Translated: CASSLAGQIYGQYF.

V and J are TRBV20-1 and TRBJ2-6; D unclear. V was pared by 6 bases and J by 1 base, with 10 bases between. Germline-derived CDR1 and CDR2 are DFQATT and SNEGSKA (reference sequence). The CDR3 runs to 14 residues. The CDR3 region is CSAITTSGANVLTF. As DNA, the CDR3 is TGCAGTGCCATTACCACATCTGGGGCCAACGTCCTGACTTTC.

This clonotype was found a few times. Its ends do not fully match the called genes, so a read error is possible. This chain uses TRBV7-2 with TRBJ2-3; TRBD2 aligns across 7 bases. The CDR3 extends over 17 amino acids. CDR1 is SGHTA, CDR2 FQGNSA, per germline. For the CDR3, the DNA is TGTGCCAGCAGCCACGACAAGTGGGGGGGGAGCAGAGATACGCAGTATTTT. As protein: CASSHDKWGGSRDTQYF.

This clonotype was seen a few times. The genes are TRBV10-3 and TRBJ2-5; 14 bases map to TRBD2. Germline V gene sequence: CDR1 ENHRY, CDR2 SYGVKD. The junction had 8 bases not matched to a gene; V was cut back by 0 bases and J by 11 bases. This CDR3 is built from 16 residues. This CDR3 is CAISESGTSGGNEQYF. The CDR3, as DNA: TGTGCCATCAGTGAGTCCGGGACTAGCGGGGGTAATGAGCAGTACTTC.

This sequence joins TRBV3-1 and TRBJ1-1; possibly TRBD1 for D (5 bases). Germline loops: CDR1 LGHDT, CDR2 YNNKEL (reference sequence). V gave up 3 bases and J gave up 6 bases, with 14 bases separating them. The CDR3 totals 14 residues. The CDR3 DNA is TGTGCCAGCAGCCATGGTAGGGGAGTTTCTGAAGCTTTCTTT. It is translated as CASSHGRGVSEAFF.

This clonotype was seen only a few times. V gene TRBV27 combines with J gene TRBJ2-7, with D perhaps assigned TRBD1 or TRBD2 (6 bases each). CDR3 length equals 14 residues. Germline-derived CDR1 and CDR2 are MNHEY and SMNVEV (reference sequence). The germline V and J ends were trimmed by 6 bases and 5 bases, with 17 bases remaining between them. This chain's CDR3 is CASRPTLGGDEQYF. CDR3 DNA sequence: TGTGCCAGCAGACCTACCTTGGGGGGCGACGAGCAGTACTTC.

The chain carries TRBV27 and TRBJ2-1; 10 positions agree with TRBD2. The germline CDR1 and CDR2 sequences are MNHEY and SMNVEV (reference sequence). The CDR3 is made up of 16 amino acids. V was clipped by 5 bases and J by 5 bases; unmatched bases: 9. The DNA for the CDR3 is TGTGCCAGCAGTCCGTTAGCGGGGGGCCTTAACAATGAGCAGTTCTTC. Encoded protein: CASSPLAGGLNNEQFF.

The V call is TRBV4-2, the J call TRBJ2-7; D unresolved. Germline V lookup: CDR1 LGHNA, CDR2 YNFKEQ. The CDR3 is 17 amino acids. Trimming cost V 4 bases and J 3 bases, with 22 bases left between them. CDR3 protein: CASSPIKSGGGIYEQYF. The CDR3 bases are TGTGCCAGCAGCCCCATAAAGTCAGGTGGTGGCATCTACGAGCAGTACTTC.

The CDR3 here is CSARLGPDEQFF. CDR3 in DNA: TGCAGTGCTAGATTAGGGCCCGATGAGCAGTTCTTC. The V gene is TRBV20-1, the J gene TRBJ2-1; D ambiguous. The germline gives CDR1 DFQATT, CDR2 SNEGSKA (reference sequence). The CDR3 spans 12 residues. V was shortened by 2 bases and J by 8 bases, with 10 bases between the two germline ends.

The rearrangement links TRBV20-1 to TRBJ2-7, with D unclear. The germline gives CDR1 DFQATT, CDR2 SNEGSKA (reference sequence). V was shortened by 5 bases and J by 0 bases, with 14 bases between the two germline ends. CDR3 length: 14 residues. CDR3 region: CSAPPRSSSYEQYF. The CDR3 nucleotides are TGCAGTGCTCCACCTCGTTCTAGCTCCTACGAGCAGTACTTC.

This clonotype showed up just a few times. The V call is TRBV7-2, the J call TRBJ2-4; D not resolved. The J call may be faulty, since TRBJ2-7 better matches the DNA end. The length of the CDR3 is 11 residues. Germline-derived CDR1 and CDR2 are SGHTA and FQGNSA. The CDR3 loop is CASSLMSEQYF. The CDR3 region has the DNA TGTGCCAGCAGCTTAATGTCCGAGCAGTACTTC.

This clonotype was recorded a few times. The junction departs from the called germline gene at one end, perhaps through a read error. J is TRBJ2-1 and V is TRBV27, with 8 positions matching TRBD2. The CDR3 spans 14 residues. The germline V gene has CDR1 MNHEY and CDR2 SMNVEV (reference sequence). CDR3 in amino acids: CASSLGSGAGEQYF. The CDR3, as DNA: TGTGCCAGCTCCCTCGGTAGCGGGGCTGGGGAGCAGTATTTC.

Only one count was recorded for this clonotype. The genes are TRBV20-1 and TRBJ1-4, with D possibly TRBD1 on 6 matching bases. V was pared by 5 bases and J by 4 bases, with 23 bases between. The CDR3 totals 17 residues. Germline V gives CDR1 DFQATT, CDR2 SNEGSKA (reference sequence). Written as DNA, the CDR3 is TGCAGTGCTTACCCCTTGACCTCGACAGGTTATAATGAAAAACTGTTTTTT. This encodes CSAYPLTSTGYNEKLFF.

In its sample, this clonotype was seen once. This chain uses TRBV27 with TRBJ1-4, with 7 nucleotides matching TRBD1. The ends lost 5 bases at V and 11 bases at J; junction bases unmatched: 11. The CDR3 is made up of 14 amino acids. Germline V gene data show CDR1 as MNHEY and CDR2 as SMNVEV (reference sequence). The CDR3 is CASSLPDREGKLFF. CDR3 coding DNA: TGTGCCAGCAGTCTCCCTGACAGGGAGGGGAAACTGTTTTTT.

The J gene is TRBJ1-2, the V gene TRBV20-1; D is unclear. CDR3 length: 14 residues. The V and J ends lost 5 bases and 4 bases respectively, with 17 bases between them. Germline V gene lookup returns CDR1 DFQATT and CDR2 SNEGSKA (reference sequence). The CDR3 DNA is TGCAGTGCTCCCGGGAGGTCTATAAGCTATGGCTACACCTTC. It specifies CSAPGRSISYGYTF.

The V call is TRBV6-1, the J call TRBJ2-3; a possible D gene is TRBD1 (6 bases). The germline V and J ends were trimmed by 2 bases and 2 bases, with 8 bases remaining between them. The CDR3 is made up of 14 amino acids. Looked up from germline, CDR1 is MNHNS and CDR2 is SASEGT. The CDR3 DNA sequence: TGTGCCAGCAGTGAACCGGGACACACAGATACGCAGTATTTT. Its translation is CASSEPGHTDTQYF.

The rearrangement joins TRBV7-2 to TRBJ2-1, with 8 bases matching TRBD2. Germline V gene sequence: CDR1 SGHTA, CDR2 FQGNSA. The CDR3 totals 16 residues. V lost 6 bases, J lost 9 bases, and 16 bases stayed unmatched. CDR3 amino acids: CASRPTGTSQSGEQFF. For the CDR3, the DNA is TGTGCCAGCAGGCCAACCGGGACTAGTCAGTCGGGTGAGCAGTTCTTC.

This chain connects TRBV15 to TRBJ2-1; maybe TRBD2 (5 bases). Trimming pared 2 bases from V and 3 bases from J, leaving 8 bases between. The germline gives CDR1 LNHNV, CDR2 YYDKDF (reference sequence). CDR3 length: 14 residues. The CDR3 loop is CATSRTAGYNEQFF. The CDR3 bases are TGTGCCACCAGCAGAACCGCGGGCTACAATGAGCAGTTCTTC.

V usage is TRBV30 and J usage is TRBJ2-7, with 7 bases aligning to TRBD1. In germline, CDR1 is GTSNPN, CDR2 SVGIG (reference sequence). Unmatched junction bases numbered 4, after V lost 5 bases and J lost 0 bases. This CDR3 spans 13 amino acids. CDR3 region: CAWHRDSSYEQYF. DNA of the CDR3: TGTGCCTGGCACAGGGACAGCTCCTACGAGCAGTACTTC.